This T cell receptor (beta chain) was obtained from a study of blood T cell repertoires in COVID-19. CDR1 is SGHRS, CDR2 YFSETQ, per germline. The germline V and J ends were trimmed by 2 bases and 0 bases, with 9 bases remaining between them. This CDR3 contains 15 residues. Membership in each cohort depended on participant-reported clinical history. Profiled with immunoSEQ multiplex PCR; TCRdb holds only in-frame clones, not every one. The data show roughly 330,000 clones, 70% to 90% seen once. The clonotype was recovered from a woman under 30 who had recovered from COVID-19. The sequenced sample was PBMCs or T cells enriched from blood (not recorded which). J is TRBJ2-1 and V is TRBV5-1; unclear D gene. The CDR3 is CASSFDAGSYNEQFF. As DNA, the CDR3 is TGCGCCAGCAGCTTCGATGCCGGCTCCTACAATGAGCAGTTCTTC. The entire variable domain, with the rest obtained from reference TRBV5-1 and TRBJ2-1, is as follows: KAGVTQTPRYLIKTRGQQVTLSCSPISGHRSVSWYQQTPGQGLQFLFEYFSETQRNKGNFPGRFSGRQFSNSRSEMNVSTLELGDSALYLCASSFDAGSYNEQFFGPGTRLTVL.